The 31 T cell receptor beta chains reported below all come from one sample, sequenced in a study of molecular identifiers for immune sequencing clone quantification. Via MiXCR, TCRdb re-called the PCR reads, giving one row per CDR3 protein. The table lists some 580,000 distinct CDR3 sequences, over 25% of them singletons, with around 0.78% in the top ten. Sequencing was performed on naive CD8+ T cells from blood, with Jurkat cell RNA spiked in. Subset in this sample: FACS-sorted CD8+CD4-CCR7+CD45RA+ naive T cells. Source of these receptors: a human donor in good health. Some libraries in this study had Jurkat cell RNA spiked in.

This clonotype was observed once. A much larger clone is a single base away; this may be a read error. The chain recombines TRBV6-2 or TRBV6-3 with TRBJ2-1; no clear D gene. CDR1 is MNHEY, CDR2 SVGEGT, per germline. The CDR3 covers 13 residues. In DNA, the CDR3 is TGTGCCAGCAGTTATTCGCTCCCCAGTGAGCAGTCCTTC. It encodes CASSYSLPSEQSF.

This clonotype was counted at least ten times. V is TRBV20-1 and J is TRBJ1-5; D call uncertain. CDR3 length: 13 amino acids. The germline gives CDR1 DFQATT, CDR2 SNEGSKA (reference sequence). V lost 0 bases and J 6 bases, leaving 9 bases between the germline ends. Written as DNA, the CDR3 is TGCAGTGCTAGAGATCAACTAAGTCAGCCCCAGCATTTT. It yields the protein CSARDQLSQPQHF.

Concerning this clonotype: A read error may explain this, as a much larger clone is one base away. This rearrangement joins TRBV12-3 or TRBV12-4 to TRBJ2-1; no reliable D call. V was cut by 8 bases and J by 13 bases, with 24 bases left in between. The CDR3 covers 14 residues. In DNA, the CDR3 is TGTGCCAGCCAGTCGGAAGCGTTACAAGAGACCCAGTTCTTC. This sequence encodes CASQSEALQETQFF.

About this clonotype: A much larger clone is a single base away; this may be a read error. The CDR3 loop reads CVSGGQGRTEAFF. The CDR3 DNA sequence: TGTGTCAGCGGAGGACAGGGGAGGACTGAAGCTTTCTTT. V gene TRBV7-9 combines with J gene TRBJ1-1; TRBD1 agrees at 9 bases. Per the germline V gene, CDR1 is SEHNR and CDR2 is FQNEAQ (reference sequence). The CDR3 has 13 residues.

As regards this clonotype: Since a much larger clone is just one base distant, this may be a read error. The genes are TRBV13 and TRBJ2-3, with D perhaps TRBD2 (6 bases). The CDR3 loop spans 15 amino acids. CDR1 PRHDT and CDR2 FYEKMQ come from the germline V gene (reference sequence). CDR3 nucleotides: TGTGCCAGCAGCTTCGGACGGAGGGGTACAGGTACGCAGTATTTT. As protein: CASSFGRRGTGTQYF.

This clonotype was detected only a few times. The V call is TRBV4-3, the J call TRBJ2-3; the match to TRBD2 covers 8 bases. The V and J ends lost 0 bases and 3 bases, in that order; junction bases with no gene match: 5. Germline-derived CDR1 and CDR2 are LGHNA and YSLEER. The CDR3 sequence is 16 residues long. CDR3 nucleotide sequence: TGCGCCAGCAGCCAAGATGTGGCGGGAGGTACAGATACGCAGTATTTT. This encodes CASSQDVAGGTDTQYF.

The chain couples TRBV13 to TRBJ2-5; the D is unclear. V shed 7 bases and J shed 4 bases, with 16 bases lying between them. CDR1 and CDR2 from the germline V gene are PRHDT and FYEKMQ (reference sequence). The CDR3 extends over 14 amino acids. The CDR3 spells CASTIVGSPETQYF. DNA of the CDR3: TGTGCCAGCACTATTGTAGGGTCCCCAGAGACCCAGTACTTC. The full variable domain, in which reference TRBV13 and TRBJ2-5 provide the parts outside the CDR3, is AAGVIQSPRHLIKEKRETATLKCYPIPRHDTVYWYQQGPGQDPQFLISFYEKMQSDKGSIPDRFSAQQFSDYHSELNMSSLELGDSALYFCASTIVGSPETQYFGPGTRLLVL.

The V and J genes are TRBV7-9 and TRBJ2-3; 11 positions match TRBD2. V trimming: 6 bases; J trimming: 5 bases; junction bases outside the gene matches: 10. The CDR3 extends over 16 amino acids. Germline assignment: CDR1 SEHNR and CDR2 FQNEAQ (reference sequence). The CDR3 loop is CASRRNSGGAVDTQYF. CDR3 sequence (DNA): TGTGCCAGCAGACGAAATAGCGGGGGGGCGGTAGATACGCAGTATTTT.

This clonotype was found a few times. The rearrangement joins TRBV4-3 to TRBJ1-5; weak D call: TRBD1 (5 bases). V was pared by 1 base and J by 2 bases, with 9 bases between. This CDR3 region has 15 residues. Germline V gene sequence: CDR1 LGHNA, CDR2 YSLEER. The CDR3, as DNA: TGCGCCAGCAGCCAAGCGACAGCGGGCAATCAGCCCCAGCATTTT. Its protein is CASSQATAGNQPQHF.

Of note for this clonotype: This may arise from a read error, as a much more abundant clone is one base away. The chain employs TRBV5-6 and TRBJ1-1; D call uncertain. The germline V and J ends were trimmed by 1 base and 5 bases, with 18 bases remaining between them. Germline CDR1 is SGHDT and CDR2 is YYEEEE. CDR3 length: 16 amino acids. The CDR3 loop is CASSLRAPGRSTEAFF. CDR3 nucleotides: TGTGCCAGCAGCTTGCGGGCCCCAGGAAGGAGTACTGAAGCTTTCTTT. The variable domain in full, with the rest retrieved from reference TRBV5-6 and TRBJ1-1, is DAGVTQSPTHLIKTRGQQVTLRCSPKSGHDTVSWYQQALGQGPQFIFQYYEEEERQRGNFPDRFSGHQFPNYSSELNVNALLLGDSALYLCASSLRAPGRSTEAFFGQGTRLTVV.

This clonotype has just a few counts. The CDR3 nucleotides are TGTGCCAGCAGCTTAGATGCGGGGGGCTCCTACGAGCAGTACTTC. It specifies CASSLDAGGSYEQYF. The genes are TRBV7-6 and TRBJ2-7, with TRBD2 identical over 8 bases. J lost 0 bases, V lost 1 base, and 2 bases had no gene match. This CDR3 comprises 15 residues. Germline assignment: CDR1 SGHVS and CDR2 FNYEAQ.

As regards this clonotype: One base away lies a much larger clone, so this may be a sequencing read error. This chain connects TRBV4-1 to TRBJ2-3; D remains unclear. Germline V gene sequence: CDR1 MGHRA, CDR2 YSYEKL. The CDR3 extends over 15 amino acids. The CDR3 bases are TGCGCCCGCAGCCAAGGTGGAGTTTTTACAGATACGCAGTATTTT. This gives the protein CARSQGGVFTDTQYF.

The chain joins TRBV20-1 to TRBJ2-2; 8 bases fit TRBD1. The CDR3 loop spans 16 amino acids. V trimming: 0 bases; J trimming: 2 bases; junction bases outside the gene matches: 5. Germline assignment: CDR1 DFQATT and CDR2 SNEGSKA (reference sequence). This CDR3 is CSARDSRGRNTGELFF. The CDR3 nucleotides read TGCAGTGCTAGAGATAGCAGGGGGCGAAACACCGGGGAGCTGTTTTTT.

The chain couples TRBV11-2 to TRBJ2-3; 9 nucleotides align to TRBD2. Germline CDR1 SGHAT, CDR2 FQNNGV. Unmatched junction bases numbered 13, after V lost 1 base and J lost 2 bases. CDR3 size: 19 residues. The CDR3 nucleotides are TGTGCCAGCAGCTTAGCTTTCCCCGCGGGGGGGCCGGTCACAGATACGCAGTATTTT. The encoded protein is CASSLAFPAGGPVTDTQYF.

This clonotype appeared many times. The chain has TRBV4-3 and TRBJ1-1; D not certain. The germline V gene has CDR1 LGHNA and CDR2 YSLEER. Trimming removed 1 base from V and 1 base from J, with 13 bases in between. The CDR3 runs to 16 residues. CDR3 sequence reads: CASSQGRFAQNTEAFF. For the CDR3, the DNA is TGCGCCAGCAGCCAAGGTCGGTTTGCTCAGAACACTGAAGCTTTCTTT.

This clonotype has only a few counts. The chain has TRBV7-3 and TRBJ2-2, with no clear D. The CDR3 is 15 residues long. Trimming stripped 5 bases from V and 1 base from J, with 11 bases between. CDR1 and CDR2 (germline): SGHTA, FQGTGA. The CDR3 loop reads CASSQRTGNTGELFF. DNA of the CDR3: TGTGCCAGCAGCCAAAGGACGGGGAACACCGGGGAGCTGTTTTTT.

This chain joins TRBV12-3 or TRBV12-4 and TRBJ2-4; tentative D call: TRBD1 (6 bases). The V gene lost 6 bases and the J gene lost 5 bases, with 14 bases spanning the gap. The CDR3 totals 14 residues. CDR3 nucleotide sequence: TGTGCCAGCAGGCCACAGGGCTGGGAAAACATTCAGTACTTC. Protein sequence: CASRPQGWENIQYF.

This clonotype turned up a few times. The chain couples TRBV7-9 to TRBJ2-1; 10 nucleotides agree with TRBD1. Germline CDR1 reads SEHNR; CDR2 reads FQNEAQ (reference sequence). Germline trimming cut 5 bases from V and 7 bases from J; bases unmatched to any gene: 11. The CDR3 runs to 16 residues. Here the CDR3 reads CASSQQTGGEGNEQFF. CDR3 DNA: TGTGCCAGCAGCCAACAGACAGGGGGCGAGGGAAATGAGCAGTTCTTC.

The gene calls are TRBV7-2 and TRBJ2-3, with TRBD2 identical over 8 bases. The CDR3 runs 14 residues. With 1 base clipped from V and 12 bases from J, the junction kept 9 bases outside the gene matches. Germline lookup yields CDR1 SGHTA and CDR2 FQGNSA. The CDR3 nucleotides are TGTGCCAGCAGCTTAGGCGCGGGGGGCCCTTCCCAGTATTTT. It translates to CASSLGAGGPSQYF.

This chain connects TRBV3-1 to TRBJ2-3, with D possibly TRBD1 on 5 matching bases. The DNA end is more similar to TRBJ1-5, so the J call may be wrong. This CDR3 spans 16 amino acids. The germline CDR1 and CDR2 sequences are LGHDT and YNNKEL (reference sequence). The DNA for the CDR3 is TGTGCCAGCAGCCCGTACCGGGACTGGACCACAGATACGCAGCATTTT. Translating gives CASSPYRDWTTDTQHF.

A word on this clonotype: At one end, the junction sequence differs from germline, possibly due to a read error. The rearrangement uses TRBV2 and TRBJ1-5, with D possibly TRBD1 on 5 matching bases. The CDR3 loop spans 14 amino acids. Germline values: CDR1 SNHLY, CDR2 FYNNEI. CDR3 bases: TGTGCCGGCTCCTTGAGTTGGGGCGATCGGCCCCGGCATTTT. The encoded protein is CAGSLSWGDRPRHF.

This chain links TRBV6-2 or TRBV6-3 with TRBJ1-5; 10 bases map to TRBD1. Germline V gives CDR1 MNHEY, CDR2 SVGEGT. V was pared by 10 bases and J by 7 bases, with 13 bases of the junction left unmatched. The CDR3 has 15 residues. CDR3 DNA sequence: TGTGCCAACAGCTGGGACAGGGGAATGGTCCAGCCCCAGCATTTT. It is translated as CANSWDRGMVQPQHF.

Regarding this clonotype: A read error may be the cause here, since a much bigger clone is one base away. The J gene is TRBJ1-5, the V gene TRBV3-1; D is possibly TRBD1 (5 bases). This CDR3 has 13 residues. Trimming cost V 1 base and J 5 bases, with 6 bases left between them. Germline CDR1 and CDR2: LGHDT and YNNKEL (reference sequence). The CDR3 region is CASSQGGYQPQHF. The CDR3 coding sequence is TGTGCCAGCAGCCAAGGGGGCTATCAGCCCCAGCATTTT.

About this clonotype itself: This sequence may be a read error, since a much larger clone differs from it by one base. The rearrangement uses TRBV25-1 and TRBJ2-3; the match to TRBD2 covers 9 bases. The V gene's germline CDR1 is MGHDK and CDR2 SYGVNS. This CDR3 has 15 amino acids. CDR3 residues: CASRASGGLTDTQFF. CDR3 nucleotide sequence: TGTGCCAGCAGGGCGAGCGGGGGGCTCACAGATACGCAGTTTTTT.

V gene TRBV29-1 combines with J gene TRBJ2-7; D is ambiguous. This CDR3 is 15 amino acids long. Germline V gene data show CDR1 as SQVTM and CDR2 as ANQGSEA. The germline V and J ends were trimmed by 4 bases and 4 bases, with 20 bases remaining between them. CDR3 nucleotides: TGCAGCGTTGGGAAGAGCCCCGACACGGAATACGAGCAGTACTTC. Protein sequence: CSVGKSPDTEYEQYF.

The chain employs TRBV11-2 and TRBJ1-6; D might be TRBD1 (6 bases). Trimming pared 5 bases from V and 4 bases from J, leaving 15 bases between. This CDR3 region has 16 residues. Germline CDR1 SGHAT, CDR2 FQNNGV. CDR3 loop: CASSQGWGQYNSPLHF. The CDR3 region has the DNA TGTGCCAGCAGCCAGGGCTGGGGACAATATAATTCACCCCTCCACTTT.

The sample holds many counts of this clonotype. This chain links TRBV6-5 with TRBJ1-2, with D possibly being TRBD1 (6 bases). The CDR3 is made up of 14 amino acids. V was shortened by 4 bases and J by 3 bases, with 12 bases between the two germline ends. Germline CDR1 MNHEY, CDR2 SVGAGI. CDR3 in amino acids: CASSSGVGDYGYTF. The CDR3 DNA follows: TGTGCCAGCAGTTCAGGGGTAGGAGACTATGGCTACACCTTC.

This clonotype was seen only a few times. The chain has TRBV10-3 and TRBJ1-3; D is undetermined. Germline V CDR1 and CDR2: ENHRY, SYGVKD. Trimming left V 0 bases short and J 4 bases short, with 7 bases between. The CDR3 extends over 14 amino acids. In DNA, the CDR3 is TGTGCCATCAGTGAGTCCGGATGGGGAAACACCATATATTTT. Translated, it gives CAISESGWGNTIYF.

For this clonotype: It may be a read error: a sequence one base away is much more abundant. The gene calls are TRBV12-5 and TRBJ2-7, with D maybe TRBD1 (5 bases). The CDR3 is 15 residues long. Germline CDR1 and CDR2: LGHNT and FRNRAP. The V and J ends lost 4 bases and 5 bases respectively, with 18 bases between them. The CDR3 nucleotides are TGTGCTAGTGGTTCGCCCCCGGCAGGGATCCACGAGCAGTACTTC. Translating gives CASGSPPAGIHEQYF.

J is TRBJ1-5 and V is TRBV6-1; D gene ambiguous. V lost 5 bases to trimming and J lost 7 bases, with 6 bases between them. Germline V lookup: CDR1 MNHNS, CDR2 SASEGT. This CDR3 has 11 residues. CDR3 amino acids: CASSSVQPQHF. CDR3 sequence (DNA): TGTGCCAGCAGTTCAGTACAGCCCCAGCATTTT.

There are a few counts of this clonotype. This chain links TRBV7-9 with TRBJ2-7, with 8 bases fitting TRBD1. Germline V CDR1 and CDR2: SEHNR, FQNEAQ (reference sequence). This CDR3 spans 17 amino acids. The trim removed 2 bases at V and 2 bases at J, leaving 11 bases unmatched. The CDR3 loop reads CASSLLLDRGVAYEQYF. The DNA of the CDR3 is TGTGCCAGCAGCTTATTACTAGACAGGGGAGTTGCCTACGAGCAGTACTTC.